This TCR beta chain stems from a study of post-analysis software for immune sequencing data. Carried by the TCR beta cDNA libraries were unique molecular identifiers. Between about 1 and 11 million T cells gave rise to some 520,000 cDNA molecules. TCRdb re-called the PCR reads with MiXCR, one entry per CDR3 protein. This sample has a few hundred thousand distinct CDR3 sequences, with around 36% found just once. CDR1 and CDR2 from the germline V gene are SGHVS and FQNEAQ. With 1 base clipped from V and 3 bases from J, the junction kept 7 bases outside the gene matches. This CDR3 comprises 19 residues. Notes on the study in general: Multiple sclerosis patients had significantly lower normalized Chao1 diversity than controls. Patients carried roughly 5 TRBV segments more frequently than controls did, and TRBV5-6, TRBV5-1 and TRBV20-1 were among them.

About this clonotype itself: Its specificity is not known.

The genes are TRBV7-8 and TRBJ2-2; 14 nucleotides match TRBD2. This receptor was identified in a girl aged 2-17 years with multiple sclerosis. Sequenced input: blood. CDR3 in amino acids: CASSLVPTSGGADTGELFF. Written as DNA, the CDR3 is TGTGCCAGCAGCTTAGTGCCGACTAGCGGGGGGGCGGACACCGGGGAGCTGTTTTTT.